This T cell receptor beta chain was captured in a study of cytomegalovirus exposure and HLA in healthy donors (dated 2017 in TCRdb). Study-level background: The roughly 670 repertoires of the first cohort and the 95 to 150 validation repertoires were produced on the same platform, according to a later analysis. The study was designed to test whether signatures of past pathogen exposure could be identified by cataloging public T cell receptors. To predict cytomegalovirus infection status, the study combined high-throughput TCR immunosequencing, statistical association of individual TCRs with disease status, and machine learning. Besides the first cohort of roughly 700 subjects, a separate validation cohort made up of roughly 130 different subjects was used.

Findings and caveats that apply to the study as a whole: In a later analysis, TCRs clustered in the first cohort were found to also tend to co-occur in the 120 or so validation repertoires, with approximately 95% of cluster scores above 0. The study listed 164 TCR beta chains as associated with cytomegalovirus. The authors suggested that the approach could potentially be extended to other disease states and immunological phenotypes. Most TCR sequences were observed very rarely across donors, whereas some public TCRs were present in many individuals. In both the original and validation cohorts, the classifier was reported to diagnose cytomegalovirus status with high specificity and sensitivity. Three of the identified cytomegalovirus-associated TCR beta chains were confirmed in vitro to be specific for cytomegalovirus antigens. A later analysis lacked HLA typing for the validation cohort, so it scored co-occurrence in that cohort across all 120 repertoires.

The method behind the library was the immunoSEQ multiplex PCR assay. Concerning the study's data processing: A statistical classification framework was built for diagnosing cytomegalovirus status from the catalog of TCR beta chain sequences. In its TCRdb copy, this immuneACCESS table keeps in-frame sequences only and misses some clones. Where compared with another copy, unresolved V genes explain less than half of these, and the others have no known cause. The V and J calls and clone size are taken from that table; D and trimming were inferred from the DNA. Here the sample has approximately 170,000 clones; about 90% occur a single time. The ten largest clones take up 3% to 3.5% of the sample. With respect to this clone: Its recognized antigen is unknown. No base quality values were provided; no much bigger clone lies one nucleotide off.

The donors belonged to the validation cohort of over a hundred subjects, which was separate from the approximately 610-subject first cohort. The sample was PBMCs. This receptor was identified in a woman aged 18 to 35 in good health and CMV-seropositive.

The CDR3 region: CASTSDRGHWETQYF. At the DNA level, the sequence is TGTGCCAGCACCTCCGACAGGGGGCATTGGGAGACCCAGTACTTC. Rearrangement joined TRBV2 to TRBJ2-5, and 10 junction bases match TRBD1. At the junction V is shortened by 7 bases and J by 5 bases; bases outside the gene matches: 10. Reading from cysteine to phenylalanine, the CDR3 counts 15 amino acids. Kept here is only the CDR3 DNA, which spans 45 bases and is read in frame from base 1. Sequences SNHLY (CDR1) and FYNNEI (CDR2) are obtained from the germline V gene.